This TCR beta chain was documented in a study of spatial heterogeneity in lung cancer. Study overall: Consistently, beta-chain sequences turned up in larger numbers than alpha-chain sequences did. More than eight raw reads, on average, carried each unique TCR and UMI combination.

General observations from the study: Higher tumor mutation counts went along with higher counts of expanded intratumoral alpha and beta TCRs.

This clonotype appeared a few times. Its target is not known. The time point here: sample taken at primary tumor resection. Donation came from 70 or so patients with untreated early-stage non-small cell lung cancer. From tumor, nontumor lung or frozen PBMC, whole RNA was taken unsorted for sequencing. TCRdb redid the calling of the 5' RACE reads with MiXCR, one entry per CDR3 protein. The sample consists of about 20,000 distinct CDR3 sequences, under 10% of them appearing once. Germline CDR1 is SGHTA and CDR2 is FQGNSA. CDR3 length: 16 amino acids. The J segment lost 9 bases and the V segment lost 5 bases, leaving 19 bases of the junction unmatched.

The sequence came from a male donor with early-stage non-small cell lung cancer. This chain uses TRBV7-2 with TRBJ2-7, with 7 bases lining up with TRBD1. Sequencing was performed on lung tumor tissue, taken at surgery. The CDR3 DNA reads TGTGCCAGCAGCCCCGCTCCGGGACAGTTGACCTCGGTGCAGTACTTC. It is translated as CASSPAPGQLTSVQYF.